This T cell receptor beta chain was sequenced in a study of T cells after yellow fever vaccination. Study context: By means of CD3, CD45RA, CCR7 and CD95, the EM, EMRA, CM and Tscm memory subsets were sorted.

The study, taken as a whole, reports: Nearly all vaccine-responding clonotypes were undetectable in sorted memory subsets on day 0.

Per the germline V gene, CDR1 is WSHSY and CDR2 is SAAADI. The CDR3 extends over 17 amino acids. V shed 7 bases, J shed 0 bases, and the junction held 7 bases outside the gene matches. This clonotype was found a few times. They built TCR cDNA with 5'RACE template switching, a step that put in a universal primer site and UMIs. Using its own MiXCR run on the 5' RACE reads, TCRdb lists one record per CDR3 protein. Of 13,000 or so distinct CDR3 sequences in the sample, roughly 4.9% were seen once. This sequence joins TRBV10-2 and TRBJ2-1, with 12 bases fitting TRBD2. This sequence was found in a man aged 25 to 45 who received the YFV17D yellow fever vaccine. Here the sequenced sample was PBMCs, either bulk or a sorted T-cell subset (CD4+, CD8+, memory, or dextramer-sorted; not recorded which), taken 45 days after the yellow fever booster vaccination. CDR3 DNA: TGCGCCAGCAAACTAGCGGGAGGCTCCCTCTCCTACAATGAGCAGTTCTTC. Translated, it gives CASKLAGGSLSYNEQFF.